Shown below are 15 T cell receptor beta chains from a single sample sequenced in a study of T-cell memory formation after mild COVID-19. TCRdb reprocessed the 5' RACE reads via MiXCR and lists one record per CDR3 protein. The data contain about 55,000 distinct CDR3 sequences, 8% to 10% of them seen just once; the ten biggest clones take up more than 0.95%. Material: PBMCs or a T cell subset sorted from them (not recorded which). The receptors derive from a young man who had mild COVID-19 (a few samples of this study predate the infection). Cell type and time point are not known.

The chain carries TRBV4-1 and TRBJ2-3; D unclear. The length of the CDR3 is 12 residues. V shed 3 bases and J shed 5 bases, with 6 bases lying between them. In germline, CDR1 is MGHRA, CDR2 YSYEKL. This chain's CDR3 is CASSQLRDTQYF. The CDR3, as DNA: TGCGCCAGCAGCCAGTTAAGAGATACGCAGTATTTT.

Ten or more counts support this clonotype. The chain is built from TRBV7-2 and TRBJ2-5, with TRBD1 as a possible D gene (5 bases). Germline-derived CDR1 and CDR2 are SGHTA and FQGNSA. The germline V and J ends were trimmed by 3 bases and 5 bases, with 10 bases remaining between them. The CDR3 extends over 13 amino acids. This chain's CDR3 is CASSFGAGETQYF. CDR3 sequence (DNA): TGTGCCAGCAGCTTTGGGGCCGGGGAGACCCAGTACTTC.

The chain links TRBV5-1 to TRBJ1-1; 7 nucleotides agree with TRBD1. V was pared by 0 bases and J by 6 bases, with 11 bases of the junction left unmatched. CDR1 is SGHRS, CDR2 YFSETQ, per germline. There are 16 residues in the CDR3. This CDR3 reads CASSLALGDREAEAFF. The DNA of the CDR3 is TGCGCCAGCAGCTTGGCCTTAGGAGACAGGGAGGCTGAAGCTTTCTTT. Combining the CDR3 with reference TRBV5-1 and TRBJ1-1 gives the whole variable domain KAGVTQTPRYLIKTRGQQVTLSCSPISGHRSVSWYQQTPGQGLQFLFEYFSETQRNKGNFPGRFSGRQFSNSRSEMNVSTLELGDSALYLCASSLALGDREAEAFFGQGTRLTVV.

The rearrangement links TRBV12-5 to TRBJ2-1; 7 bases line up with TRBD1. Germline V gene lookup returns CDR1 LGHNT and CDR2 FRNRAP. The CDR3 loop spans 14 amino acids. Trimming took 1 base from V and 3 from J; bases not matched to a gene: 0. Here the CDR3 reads CASGLGQGYNEQFF. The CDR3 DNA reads TGTGCTAGTGGTTTGGGACAGGGCTACAATGAGCAGTTCTTC.

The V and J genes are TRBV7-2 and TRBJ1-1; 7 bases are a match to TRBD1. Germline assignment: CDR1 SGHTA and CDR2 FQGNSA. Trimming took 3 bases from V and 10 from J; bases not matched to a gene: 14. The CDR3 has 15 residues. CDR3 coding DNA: TGTGCCAGCAGCTTTTACGGACAGGAGCATCCCGGAGCTTTCTTT. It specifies CASSFYGQEHPGAFF.

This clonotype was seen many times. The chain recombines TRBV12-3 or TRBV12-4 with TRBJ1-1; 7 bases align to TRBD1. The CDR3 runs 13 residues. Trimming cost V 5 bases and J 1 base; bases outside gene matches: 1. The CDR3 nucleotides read TGTGCCAGCAGTCGACAGGGGAACACTGAAGCTTTCTTT. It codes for CASSRQGNTEAFF.

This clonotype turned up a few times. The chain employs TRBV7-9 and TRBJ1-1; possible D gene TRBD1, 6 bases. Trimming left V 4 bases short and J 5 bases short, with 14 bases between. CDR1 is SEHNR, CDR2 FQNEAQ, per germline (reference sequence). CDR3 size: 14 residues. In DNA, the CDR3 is TGTGCCAGCAGCTCTAGGGGGGGACGGACTGAAGCTTTCTTT. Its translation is CASSSRGGRTEAFF.

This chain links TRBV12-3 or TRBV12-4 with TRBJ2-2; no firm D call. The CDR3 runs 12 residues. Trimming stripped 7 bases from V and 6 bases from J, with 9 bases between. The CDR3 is CASTATAGELFF. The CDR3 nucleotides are TGTGCCAGCACCGCCACTGCCGGGGAGCTGTTTTTT.

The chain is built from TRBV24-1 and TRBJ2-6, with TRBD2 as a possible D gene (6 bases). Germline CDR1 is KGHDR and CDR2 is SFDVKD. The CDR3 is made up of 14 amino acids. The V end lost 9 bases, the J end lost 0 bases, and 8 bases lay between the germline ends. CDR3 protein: CATGRSSGANVLTF. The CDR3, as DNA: TGTGCCACCGGGAGGAGCTCTGGGGCCAACGTCCTGACTTTC.

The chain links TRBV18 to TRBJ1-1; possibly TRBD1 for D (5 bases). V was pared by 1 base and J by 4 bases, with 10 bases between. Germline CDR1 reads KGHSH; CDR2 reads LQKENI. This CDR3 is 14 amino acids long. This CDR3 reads CASSPQGPGTEAFF. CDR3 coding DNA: TGTGCCAGCTCACCACAGGGACCGGGCACTGAAGCTTTCTTT.

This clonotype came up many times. The CDR3 DNA is TGTGCCAGCAGCTTAGCCGGAAACACCATATATTTT. Protein product: CASSLAGNTIYF. This chain connects TRBV7-9 to TRBJ1-3; D is ambiguous. V was clipped by 0 bases and J by 4 bases, with 1 base between them. This CDR3 is built from 12 residues. The V gene's germline CDR1 is SEHNR and CDR2 FQNEAQ (reference sequence).

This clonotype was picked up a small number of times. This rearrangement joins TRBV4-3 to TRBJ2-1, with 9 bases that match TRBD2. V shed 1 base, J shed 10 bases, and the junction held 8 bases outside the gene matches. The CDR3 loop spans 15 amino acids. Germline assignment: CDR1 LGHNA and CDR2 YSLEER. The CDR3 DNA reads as TGCGCCAGCAGCCAAGGGGCGGGGGGGCTAGAAGAGCAGTTCTTC. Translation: CASSQGAGGLEEQFF.

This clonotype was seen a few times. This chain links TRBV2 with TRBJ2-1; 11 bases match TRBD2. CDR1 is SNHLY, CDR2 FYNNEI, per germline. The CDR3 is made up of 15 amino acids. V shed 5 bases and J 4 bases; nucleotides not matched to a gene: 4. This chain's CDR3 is CASSSGTSGYNEQFF. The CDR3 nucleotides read TGTGCCAGCAGTTCCGGGACTAGCGGATACAATGAGCAGTTCTTC.

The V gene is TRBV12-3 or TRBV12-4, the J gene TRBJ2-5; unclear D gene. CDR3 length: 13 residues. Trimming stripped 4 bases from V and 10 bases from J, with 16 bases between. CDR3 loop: CASSSQAPRYQYF. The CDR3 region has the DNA TGTGCCAGCAGTTCCCAAGCCCCGAGGTACCAGTACTTC.

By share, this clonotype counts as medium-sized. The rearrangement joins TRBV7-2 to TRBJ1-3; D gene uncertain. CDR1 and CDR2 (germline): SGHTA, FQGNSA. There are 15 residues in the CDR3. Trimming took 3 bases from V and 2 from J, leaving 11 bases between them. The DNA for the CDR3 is TGTGCCAGCAGCTTCCAGTTTGGGGCTGGAAACACCATATATTTT. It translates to CASSFQFGAGNTIYF.